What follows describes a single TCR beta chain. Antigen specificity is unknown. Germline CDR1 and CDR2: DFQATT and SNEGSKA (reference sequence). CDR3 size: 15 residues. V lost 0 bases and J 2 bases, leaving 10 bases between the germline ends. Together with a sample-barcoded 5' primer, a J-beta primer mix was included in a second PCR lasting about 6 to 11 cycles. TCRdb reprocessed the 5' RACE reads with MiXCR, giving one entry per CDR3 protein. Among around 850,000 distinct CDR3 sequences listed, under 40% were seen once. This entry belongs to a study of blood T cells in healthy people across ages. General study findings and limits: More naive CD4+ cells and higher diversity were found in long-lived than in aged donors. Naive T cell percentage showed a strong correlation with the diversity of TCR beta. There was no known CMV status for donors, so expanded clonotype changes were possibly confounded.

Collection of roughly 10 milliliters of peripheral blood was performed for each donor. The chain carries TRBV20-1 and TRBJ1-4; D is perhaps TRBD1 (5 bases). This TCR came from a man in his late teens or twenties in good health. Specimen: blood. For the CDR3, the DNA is TGCAGTGCTAGAGATCAGGGTTCTACTAATGAAAAACTGTTTTTT. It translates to CSARDQGSTNEKLFF.